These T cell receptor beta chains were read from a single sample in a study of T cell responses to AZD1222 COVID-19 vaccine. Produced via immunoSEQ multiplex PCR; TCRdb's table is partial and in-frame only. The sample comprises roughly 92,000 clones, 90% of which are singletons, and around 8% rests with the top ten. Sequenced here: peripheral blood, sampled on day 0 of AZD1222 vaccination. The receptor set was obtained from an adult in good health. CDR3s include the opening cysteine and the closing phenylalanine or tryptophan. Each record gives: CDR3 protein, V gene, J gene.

CDR3: CASREGRRVEKLFF
V: TRBV6-5
J: TRBJ1-4

CDR3: CASSESTGELFF
V: TRBV27
J: TRBJ2-2

CDR3: CATAGGANSNQPQHF
V: TRBV19
J: TRBJ1-5

CDR3: CASSESTKDTEAFF
V: TRBV7-8
J: TRBJ1-1

CDR3: CASSPGLENTEAFF
V: TRBV9
J: TRBJ1-1

CDR3: CASSLGQWNYGYTF
V: TRBV5-6
J: TRBJ1-2

CDR3: CASSQDLSRGGNTEAFF
V: TRBV4-3
J: TRBJ1-1

CDR3: CASNVAGGINEQFF
V: TRBV5-1
J: TRBJ2-1

CDR3: CASRTGGAFLELFF
V: TRBV6-5
J: TRBJ2-2

CDR3: CAWGQGDTGELFF
V: TRBV30
J: TRBJ2-2

CDR3: CASQEDSGTDEQYF
V: TRBV6-6
J: TRBJ2-7

CDR3: CASSLAPGSDEQYF
V: TRBV5-1
J: TRBJ2-7

CDR3: CASEATGELFF
V: TRBV19
J: TRBJ2-2

CDR3: CASSQDGVAGGSIEQFF
V: TRBV4-1
J: TRBJ2-1

CDR3: CSAADIATEAFF
V: TRBV29-1
J: TRBJ1-1

CDR3: CASSRGQGGPYEQYF
V: TRBV3-1/TRBV3-2
J: TRBJ2-7

CDR3: CASSLVGPRYEQYF
V: TRBV5-1
J: TRBJ2-7

CDR3: CASSDGLTTGELFF
V: TRBV6-4
J: TRBJ2-2

CDR3: CASSIRLAGTDTQYF
V: TRBV5-4
J: TRBJ2-3

CDR3: CASSPRVPGGEAFF
V: TRBV7-8
J: TRBJ1-1